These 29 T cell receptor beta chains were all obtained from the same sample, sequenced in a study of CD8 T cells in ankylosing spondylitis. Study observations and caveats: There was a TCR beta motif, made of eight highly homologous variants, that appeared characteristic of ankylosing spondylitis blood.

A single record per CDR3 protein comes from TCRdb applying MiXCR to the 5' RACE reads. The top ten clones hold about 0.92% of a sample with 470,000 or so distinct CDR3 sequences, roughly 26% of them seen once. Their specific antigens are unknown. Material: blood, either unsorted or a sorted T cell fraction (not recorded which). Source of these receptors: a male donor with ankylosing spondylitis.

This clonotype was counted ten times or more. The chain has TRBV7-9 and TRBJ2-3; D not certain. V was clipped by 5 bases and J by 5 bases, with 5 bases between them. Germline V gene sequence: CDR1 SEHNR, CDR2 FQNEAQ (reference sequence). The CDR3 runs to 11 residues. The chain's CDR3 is CASSRGDTQYF. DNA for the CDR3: TGTGCCAGCAGCCGTGGAGATACGCAGTATTTT.

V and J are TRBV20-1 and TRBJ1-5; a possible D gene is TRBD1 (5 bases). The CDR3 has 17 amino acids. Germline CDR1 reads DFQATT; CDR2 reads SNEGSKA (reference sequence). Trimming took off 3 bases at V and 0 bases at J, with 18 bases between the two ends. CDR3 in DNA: TGCAGTGCTAGCGATGGACAATCGATTTATAGCAATCAGCCCCAGCATTTT. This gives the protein CSASDGQSIYSNQPQHF.

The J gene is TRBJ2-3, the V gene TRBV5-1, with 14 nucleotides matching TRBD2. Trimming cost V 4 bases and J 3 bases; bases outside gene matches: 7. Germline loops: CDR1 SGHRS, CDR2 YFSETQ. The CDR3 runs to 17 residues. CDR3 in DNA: TGCGCCAGCAGCATCGGGACTAGCGGGAGAGGAACAGATACGCAGTATTTT. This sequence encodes CASSIGTSGRGTDTQYF. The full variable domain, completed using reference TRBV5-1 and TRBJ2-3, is KAGVTQTPRYLIKTRGQQVTLSCSPISGHRSVSWYQQTPGQGLQFLFEYFSETQRNKGNFPGRFSGRQFSNSRSEMNVSTLELGDSALYLCASSIGTSGRGTDTQYFGPGTRLTVL.

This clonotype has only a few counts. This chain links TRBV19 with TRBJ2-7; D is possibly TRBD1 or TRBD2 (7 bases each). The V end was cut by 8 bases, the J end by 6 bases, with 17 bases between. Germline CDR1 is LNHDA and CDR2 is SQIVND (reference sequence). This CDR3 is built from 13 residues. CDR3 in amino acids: CASGEGAVGEQYF. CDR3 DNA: TGTGCCAGTGGGGAGGGGGCTGTGGGCGAGCAGTACTTC.

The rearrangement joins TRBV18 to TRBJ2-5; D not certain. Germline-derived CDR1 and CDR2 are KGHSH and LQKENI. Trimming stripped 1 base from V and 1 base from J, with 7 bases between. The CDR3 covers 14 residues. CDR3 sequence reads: CASSPLSFQETQYF. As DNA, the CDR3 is TGTGCCAGCTCACCACTATCATTCCAAGAGACCCAGTACTTC.

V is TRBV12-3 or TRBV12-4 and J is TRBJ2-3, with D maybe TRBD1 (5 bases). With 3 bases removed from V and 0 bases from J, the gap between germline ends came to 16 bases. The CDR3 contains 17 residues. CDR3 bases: TGTGCCAGCAGTTTTGGAGCAGGGCGATCTAGCACAGATACGCAGTATTTT. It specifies CASSFGAGRSSTDTQYF.

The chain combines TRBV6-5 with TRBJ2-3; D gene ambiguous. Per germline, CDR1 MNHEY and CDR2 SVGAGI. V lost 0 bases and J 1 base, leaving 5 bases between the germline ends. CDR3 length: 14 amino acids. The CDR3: CASSYSGGTDTQYF. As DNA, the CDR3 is TGTGCCAGCAGTTACTCAGGCGGCACAGATACGCAGTATTTT.

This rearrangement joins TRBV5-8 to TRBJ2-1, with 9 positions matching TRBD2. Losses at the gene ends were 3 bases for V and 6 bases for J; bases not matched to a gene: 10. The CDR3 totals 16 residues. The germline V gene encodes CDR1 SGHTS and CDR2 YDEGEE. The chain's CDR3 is CASSSRFFSGSNEQFF. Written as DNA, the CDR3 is TGTGCCAGCAGCTCCCGTTTTTTTAGCGGGAGCAATGAGCAGTTCTTC.

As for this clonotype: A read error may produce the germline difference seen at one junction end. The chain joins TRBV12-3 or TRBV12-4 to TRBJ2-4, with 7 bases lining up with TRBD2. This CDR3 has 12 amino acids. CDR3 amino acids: CASSDSGNGEHF. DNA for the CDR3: TGTGCCAGCAGTGACAGCGGGAATGGCGAACACTTC.

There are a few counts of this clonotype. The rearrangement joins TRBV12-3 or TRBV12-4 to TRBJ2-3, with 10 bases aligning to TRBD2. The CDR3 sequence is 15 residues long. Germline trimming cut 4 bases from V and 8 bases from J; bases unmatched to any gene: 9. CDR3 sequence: CASSSGGASGSTQYF. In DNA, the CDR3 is TGTGCCAGCAGTTCGGGGGGGGCTAGCGGGAGTACGCAGTATTTT.

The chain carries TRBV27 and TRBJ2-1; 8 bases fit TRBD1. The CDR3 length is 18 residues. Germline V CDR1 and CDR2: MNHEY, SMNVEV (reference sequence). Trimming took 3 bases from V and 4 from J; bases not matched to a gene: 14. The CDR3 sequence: CASSLRPRRQGAYNEQFF. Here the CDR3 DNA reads TGTGCCAGCAGTTTGAGGCCCCGGCGGCAGGGGGCTTACAATGAGCAGTTCTTC.

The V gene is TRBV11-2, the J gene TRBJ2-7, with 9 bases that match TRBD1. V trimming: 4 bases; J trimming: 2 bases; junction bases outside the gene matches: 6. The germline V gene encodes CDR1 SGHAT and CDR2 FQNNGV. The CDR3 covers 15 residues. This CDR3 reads CASSSPGQGTYEQYF. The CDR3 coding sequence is TGTGCCAGCAGCTCCCCCGGACAGGGGACCTACGAGCAGTACTTC.

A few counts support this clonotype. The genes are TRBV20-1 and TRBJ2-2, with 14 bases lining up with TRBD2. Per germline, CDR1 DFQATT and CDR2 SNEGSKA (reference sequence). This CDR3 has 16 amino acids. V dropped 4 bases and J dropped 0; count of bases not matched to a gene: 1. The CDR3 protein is CSAKTSGRANTGELFF. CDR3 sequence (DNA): TGCAGTGCTAAGACTAGCGGGAGGGCGAACACCGGGGAGCTGTTTTTT.

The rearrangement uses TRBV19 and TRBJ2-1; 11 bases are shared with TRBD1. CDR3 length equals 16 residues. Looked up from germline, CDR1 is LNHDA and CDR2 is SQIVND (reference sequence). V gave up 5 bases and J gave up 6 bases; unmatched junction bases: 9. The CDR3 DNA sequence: TGTGCCAGTAGTGGGGGACAGGGGGGGCGCCCCAATGAGCAGTTCTTC. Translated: CASSGGQGGRPNEQFF.

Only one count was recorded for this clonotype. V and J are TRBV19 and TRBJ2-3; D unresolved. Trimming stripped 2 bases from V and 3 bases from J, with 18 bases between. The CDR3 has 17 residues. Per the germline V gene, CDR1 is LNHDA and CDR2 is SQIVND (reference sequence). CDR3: CASSILTGPIRTDTQYF. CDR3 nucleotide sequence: TGTGCCAGTAGTATATTGACTGGCCCAATAAGGACAGATACGCAGTATTTT.

The CDR3 DNA follows: TGCAGTGCTAGAGCCCCGGGACAGGACCAAGGGCCCCAGCATTTT. Residues: CSARAPGQDQGPQHF. The chain joins TRBV20-1 to TRBJ1-5; 8 bases agree with TRBD1. This CDR3 has 15 residues. With 1 base clipped from V and 9 bases from J, the junction kept 11 bases outside the gene matches. Germline CDR1 is DFQATT and CDR2 is SNEGSKA (reference sequence).

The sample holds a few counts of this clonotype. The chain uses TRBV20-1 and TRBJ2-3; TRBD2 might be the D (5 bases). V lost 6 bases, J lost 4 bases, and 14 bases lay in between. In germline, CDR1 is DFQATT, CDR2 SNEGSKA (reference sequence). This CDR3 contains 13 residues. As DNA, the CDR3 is TGCAGTGCAACTAGAAGTAAGGCAGATACGCAGTATTTT. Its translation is CSATRSKADTQYF.

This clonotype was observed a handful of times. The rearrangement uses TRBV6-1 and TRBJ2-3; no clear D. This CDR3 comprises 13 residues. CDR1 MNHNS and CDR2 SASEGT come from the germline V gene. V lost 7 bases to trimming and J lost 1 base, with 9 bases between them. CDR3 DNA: TGTGCCAGCACTAGGTTCGGCACAGATACGCAGTATTTT. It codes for CASTRFGTDTQYF.

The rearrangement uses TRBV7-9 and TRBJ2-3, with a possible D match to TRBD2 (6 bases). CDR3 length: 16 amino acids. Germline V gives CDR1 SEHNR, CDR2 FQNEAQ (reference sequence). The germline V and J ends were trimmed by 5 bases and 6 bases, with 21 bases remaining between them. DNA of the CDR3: TGTGCCAGCAGCGCCGGGGGAGGTCTCCTCGTTGATACGCAGTATTTT. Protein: CASSAGGGLLVDTQYF.

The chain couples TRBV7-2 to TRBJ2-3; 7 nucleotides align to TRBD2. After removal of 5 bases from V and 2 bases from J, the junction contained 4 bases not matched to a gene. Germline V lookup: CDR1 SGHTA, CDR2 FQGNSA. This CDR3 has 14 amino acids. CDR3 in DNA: TGTGCCAGCAGCCCTCGGGAGGTCACAGATACGCAGTATTTT. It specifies CASSPREVTDTQYF.

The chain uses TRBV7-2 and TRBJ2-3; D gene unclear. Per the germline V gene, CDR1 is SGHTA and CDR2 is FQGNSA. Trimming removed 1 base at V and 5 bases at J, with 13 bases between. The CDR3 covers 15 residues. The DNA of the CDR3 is TGTGCCAGCAGCTTAGGTCGGCTGGTCATAGATACGCAGTATTTT. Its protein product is CASSLGRLVIDTQYF.

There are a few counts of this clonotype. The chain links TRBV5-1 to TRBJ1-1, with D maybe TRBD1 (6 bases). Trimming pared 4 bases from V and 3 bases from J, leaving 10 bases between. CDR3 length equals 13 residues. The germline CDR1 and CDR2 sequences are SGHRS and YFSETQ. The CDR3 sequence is CASSTWTDTEAFF. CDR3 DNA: TGCGCCAGCAGCACGTGGACAGACACTGAAGCTTTCTTT.

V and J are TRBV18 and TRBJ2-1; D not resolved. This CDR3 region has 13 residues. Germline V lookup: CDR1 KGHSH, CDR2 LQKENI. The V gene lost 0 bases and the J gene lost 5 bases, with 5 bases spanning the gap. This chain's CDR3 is CASSPPGNNEQFF. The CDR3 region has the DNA TGTGCCAGCTCACCACCAGGAAACAATGAGCAGTTCTTC.

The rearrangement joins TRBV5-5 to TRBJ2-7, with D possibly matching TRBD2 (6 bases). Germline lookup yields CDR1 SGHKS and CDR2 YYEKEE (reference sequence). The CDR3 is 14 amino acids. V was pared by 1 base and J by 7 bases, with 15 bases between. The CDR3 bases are TGTGCCAGCAGCTTGTGGGGGAGGCAGGGTGAGCAGTACGTC. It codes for CASSLWGRQGEQYV.

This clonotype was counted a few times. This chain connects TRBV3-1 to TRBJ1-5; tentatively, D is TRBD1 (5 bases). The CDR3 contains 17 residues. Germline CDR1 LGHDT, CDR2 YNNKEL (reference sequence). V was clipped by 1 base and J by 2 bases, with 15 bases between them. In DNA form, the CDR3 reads TGTGCCAGCAGCCAAGGGGGCGGGAGAGGGGGCAATCAGCCCCAGCATTTT. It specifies CASSQGGGRGGNQPQHF.

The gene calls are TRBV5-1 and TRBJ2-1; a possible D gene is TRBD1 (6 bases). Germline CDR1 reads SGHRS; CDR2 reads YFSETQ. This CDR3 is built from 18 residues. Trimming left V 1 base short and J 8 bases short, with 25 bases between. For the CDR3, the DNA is TGCGCCAGCAGCTTGTTTCACAACCGGGACATCACCCTAGATGAGCAGTTCTTC. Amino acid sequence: CASSLFHNRDITLDEQFF.

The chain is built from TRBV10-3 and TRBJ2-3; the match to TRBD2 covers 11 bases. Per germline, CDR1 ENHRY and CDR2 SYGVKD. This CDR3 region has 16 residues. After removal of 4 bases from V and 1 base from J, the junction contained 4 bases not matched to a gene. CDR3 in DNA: TGTGCCATCAGTGGGGGACTAGCGGCGGGCACAGATACGCAGTATTTT. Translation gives CAISGGLAAGTDTQYF.

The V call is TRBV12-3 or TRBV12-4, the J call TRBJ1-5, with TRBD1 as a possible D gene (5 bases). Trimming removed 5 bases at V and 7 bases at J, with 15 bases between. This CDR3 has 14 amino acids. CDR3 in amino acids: CASSNDGGHQPQHF. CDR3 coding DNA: TGTGCCAGCAGTAATGACGGTGGACACCAGCCCCAGCATTTT.

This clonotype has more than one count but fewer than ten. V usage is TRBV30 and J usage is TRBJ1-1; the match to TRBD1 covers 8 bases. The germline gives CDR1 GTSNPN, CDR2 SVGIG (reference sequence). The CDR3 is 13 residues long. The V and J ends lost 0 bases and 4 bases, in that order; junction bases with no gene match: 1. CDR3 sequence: CAWSVTGGTEAFF. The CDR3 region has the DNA TGTGCCTGGAGTGTAACAGGGGGCACTGAAGCTTTCTTT.